This is a list of T cell receptor beta chains from one sample in a study of blood T cell repertoires in COVID-19. Here immunoSEQ multiplex PCR was the method, and the copy in TCRdb shows in-frame clones only, minus some. There are more than 200,000 clones in the sample; more than 70% occur only once, and about 4.5% lies in the top ten. The specimen was PBMCs or T cells enriched from blood (not recorded which). These receptors were collected from a man aged 25-45 years with acute COVID-19. Both conserved end residues are part of each CDR3.

j_gene: TRBJ1-2
v_gene: TRBV6-5
CDR3aa: CASKATVNYGYTF

j_gene: TRBJ2-5
v_gene: TRBV25-1
CDR3aa: CASSEVSGGLYQETQYF

j_gene: TRBJ1-1
v_gene: TRBV29-1
CDR3aa: CSAGDSLNTEAFF

j_gene: TRBJ2-2
v_gene: TRBV9
CDR3aa: CASSDWDSTGELFF

j_gene: TRBJ1-2
v_gene: TRBV2
CDR3aa: CASRQGVGYTF

j_gene: TRBJ1-2
v_gene: TRBV19
CDR3aa: CASSILTKGGADGYTF

j_gene: TRBJ2-7
v_gene: TRBV9
CDR3aa: CASSARDRGSYEQYF

j_gene: TRBJ1-5
v_gene: TRBV2
CDR3aa: CASSSDNQPQHF

j_gene: TRBJ1-2
v_gene: TRBV3-1/TRBV3-2
CDR3aa: CASSHARGNYGYTF

j_gene: TRBJ2-7
v_gene: TRBV28
CDR3aa: CASGGGGVEQYF

j_gene: TRBJ2-3
v_gene: TRBV6-6
CDR3aa: CASSDLAGVSTDTQYF

j_gene: TRBJ1-3
v_gene: TRBV9
CDR3aa: CASSARPGTGNTIYF

j_gene: TRBJ2-7
v_gene: TRBV5-5
CDR3aa: CASSLGQNSYEQYF

j_gene: TRBJ1-2
v_gene: TRBV6-6
CDR3aa: CASIRGQGVAGYTF

j_gene: TRBJ1-6
v_gene: TRBV11-2
CDR3aa: CASSLGQGENSPLHF

j_gene: TRBJ1-4
v_gene: TRBV7-2
CDR3aa: CASSSLRGRDGLFF

j_gene: TRBJ1-1
v_gene: TRBV20-1
CDR3aa: CSAGDRGANTEAFF

j_gene: TRBJ1-2
v_gene: TRBV7-9
CDR3aa: CASSSMGQGDYGYTF